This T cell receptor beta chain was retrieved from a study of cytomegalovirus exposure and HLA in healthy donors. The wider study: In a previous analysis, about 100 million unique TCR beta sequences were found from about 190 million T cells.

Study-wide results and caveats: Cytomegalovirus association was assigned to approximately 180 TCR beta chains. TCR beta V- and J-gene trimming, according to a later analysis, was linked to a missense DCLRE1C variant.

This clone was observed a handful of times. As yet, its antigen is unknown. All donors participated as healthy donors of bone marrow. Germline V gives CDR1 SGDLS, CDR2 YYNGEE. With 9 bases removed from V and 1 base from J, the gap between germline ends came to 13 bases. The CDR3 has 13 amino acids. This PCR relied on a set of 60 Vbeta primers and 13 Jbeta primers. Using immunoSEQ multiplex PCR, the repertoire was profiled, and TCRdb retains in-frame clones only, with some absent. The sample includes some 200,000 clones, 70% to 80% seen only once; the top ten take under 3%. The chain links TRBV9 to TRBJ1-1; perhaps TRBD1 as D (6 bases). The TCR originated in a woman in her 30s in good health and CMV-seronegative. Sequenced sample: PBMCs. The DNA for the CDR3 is TGTGCCACCTCCCGAGGGGGGAACACTGAAGCTTTCTTT. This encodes CATSRGGNTEAFF. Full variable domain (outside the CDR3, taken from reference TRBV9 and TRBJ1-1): DSGVTQTPKHLITATGQRVTLRCSPRSGDLSVYWYQQSLDQGLQFLIQYYNGEERAKGNILERFSAQQFPDLHSELNLSSLELGDSALYFCATSRGGNTEAFFGQGTRLTVV.